The 11 T cell receptor beta chains below were found in one sample sequenced in a study of blood T cell repertoires in COVID-19. The assay was immunoSEQ multiplex PCR, and TCRdb's table has in-frame clones only and misses some. The sample has roughly 250,000 clones, just over 90% seen once; the top ten hold 2% to 2.5%. Sequenced material: PBMCs or T cells enriched from blood (not recorded which). Receptors were obtained from a woman in her thirties or forties with acute COVID-19.

V gene TRBV24-1 combines with J gene TRBJ2-5, with TRBD2 identical over 12 bases. This CDR3 spans 21 amino acids. The J segment lost 5 bases and the V segment lost 2 bases, leaving 20 bases of the junction unmatched. Germline CDR1 KGHDR, CDR2 SFDVKD. The CDR3 is CATSDSGTDLSSGRATETQYF. The CDR3 nucleotides are TGTGCCACCAGTGATTCCGGGACAGACCTCTCTAGCGGGAGGGCAACGGAGACCCAGTACTTC.

V gene TRBV7-9 combines with J gene TRBJ2-5; TRBD2 agrees at 7 bases. CDR1 SEHNR and CDR2 FQNEAQ come from the germline V gene (reference sequence). The J segment lost 7 bases and the V segment lost 6 bases, leaving 14 bases of the junction unmatched. The CDR3 covers 15 residues. The CDR3 DNA reads TGTGCCAGCAGTTCGTGGGGACTAAATCCCGGGACCCAGTACTTC. Translation gives CASSSWGLNPGTQYF.

The chain couples TRBV27 to TRBJ1-2; 8 bases line up with TRBD1. The CDR3 consists of 14 residues. CDR1 is MNHEY, CDR2 SMNVEV, per germline (reference sequence). The J segment lost 5 bases and the V segment lost 8 bases, leaving 10 bases of the junction unmatched. The DNA for the CDR3 is TGTGCCAGCTGCCCCGGGACAGGTTTATATGGCTACACCTTC. Translated: CASCPGTGLYGYTF.

This rearrangement joins TRBV6-2 or TRBV6-3 to TRBJ1-2, with unresolved D. V gave up 2 bases and J gave up 3 bases, with 10 bases separating them. The CDR3 contains 14 residues. The germline V gene has CDR1 MNHEY and CDR2 SVGEGT. In DNA, the CDR3 is TGTGCCAGCAGTTACGGCGGCAAAGACTATGGCTACACCTTC. Residues: CASSYGGKDYGYTF.

This clone was seen a single time. The rearrangement joins TRBV29-1 to TRBJ2-7; 11 bases fit TRBD1. In germline, CDR1 is SQVTM, CDR2 ANQGSEA. J lost 5 bases, V lost 2 bases, and 5 bases had no gene match. The CDR3 consists of 14 residues. The DNA of the CDR3 is TGCAGCGTTGAACCCGGGACAGGGGGAGACGAGCAGTACTTC. Protein: CSVEPGTGGDEQYF.

The genes are TRBV29-1 and TRBJ1-1; 8 bases line up with TRBD1. The CDR3 spans 15 residues. The V and J ends lost 5 bases and 1 base, in that order; junction bases with no gene match: 9. Germline CDR1 is SQVTM and CDR2 is ANQGSEA. CDR3 residues: CSVPGGFGGNTEAFF. The CDR3 nucleotides read TGCAGCGTTCCAGGGGGCTTTGGAGGGAACACTGAAGCTTTCTTT.

In this sample, this clone turned up a few times. The genes are TRBV7-9 and TRBJ2-1; 9 bases match TRBD2. Germline assignment: CDR1 SEHNR and CDR2 FQNEAQ (reference sequence). Trimming removed 1 base from V and 6 bases from J; junction bases left unmatched: 7. The CDR3 contains 16 residues. The CDR3 bases are TGTGCCAGCAGCTTAGTAGCGGGGGCCATTTTCAATGAGCAGTTCTTC. It specifies CASSLVAGAIFNEQFF.

This clone was seen a single time. The V and J genes are TRBV19 and TRBJ2-6; 8 positions match TRBD1. The germline V gene encodes CDR1 LNHDA and CDR2 SQIVND (reference sequence). This CDR3 is 22 amino acids long. V dropped 3 bases and J dropped 0; count of bases not matched to a gene: 19. CDR3 DNA sequence: TGTGCCAGTAGTATCCATTTCATTTTCCCGGGACAGGAACGCTCTGGGGCCAACGTCCTGACTTTC. Protein sequence: CASSIHFIFPGQERSGANVLTF.

The sample holds one count of this clone. V usage is TRBV14 and J usage is TRBJ2-3; 12 bases map to TRBD2. CDR3 length: 18 amino acids. Germline CDR1 reads SGHDN; CDR2 reads FVKESK. The trim removed 5 bases at V and 5 bases at J, leaving 14 bases unmatched. The DNA of the CDR3 is TGTGCCAGCAGCTCAAGACTAGCGGGAGCCTCGAGGGGAGATACGCAGTATTTT. Its translation is CASSSRLAGASRGDTQYF.

This chain uses TRBV11-1 with TRBJ1-1; 12 positions agree with TRBD1. V lost 4 bases, J lost 6 bases, and 3 bases stayed unmatched. Germline V CDR1 and CDR2: SGHAT, FQDESV (reference sequence). This CDR3 is built from 14 residues. CDR3 nucleotide sequence: TGTGCCAGCAGCTCCGGGACAGGGGGCTCTGAAGCTTTCTTT. Its protein product is CASSSGTGGSEAFF.

The genes are TRBV18 and TRBJ2-7; 7 bases line up with TRBD1. Trimming removed 1 base from V and 3 bases from J; junction bases left unmatched: 6. CDR3 size: 15 residues. CDR1 and CDR2 from the germline V gene are KGHSH and LQKENI. The CDR3 sequence: CASSPQDRSNYEQYF. The CDR3 coding sequence is TGTGCCAGCTCACCACAGGACAGGTCGAACTACGAGCAGTACTTC. The full variable domain, in which reference TRBV18 and TRBJ2-7 provide the parts outside the CDR3, is NAGVMQNPRHLVRRRGQEARLRCSPMKGHSHVYWYRQLPEEGLKFMVYLQKENIIDESGMPKERFSAEFPKEGPSILRIQQVVRGDSAAYFCASSPQDRSNYEQYFGPGTRLTVT.